The 8 T cell receptor beta chains given below trace back to one sample, sequenced in a study of shared clonotypes between healthy human individuals. Sequencing was performed with immunoSEQ multiplex PCR; in TCRdb, only in-frame clones are kept and a portion is missing. The table shows 2 million to 2.5 million clones, with 85% to 95% occurring only once. The sequenced sample was naive CD4+ T cells from PBMCs. The subset: CD45RA+ positively selected. These receptors all come from a man aged 18 to 30 in good health. Some clones in this sample may be carry-over from other donors' samples.

The chain carries TRBV28 and TRBJ2-1; 7 bases are shared with TRBD2. With V trimmed by 5 bases and J by 3 bases, 7 bases remained unmatched. This CDR3 is built from 15 residues. Germline V gene sequence: CDR1 MDHEN, CDR2 SYDVKM. The CDR3 coding sequence is TGTGCCAGCAGTCGTTGGAGCGGGGACTACAATGAGCAGTTCTTC. It codes for CASSRWSGDYNEQFF. The whole variable domain, remainder taken from reference TRBV28 and TRBJ2-1, is DVKVTQSSRYLVKRTGEKVFLECVQDMDHENMFWYRQDPGLGLRLIYFSYDVKMKEKGDIPEGYSVSREKKERFSLILESASTNQTSMYLCASSRWSGDYNEQFFGPGTRLTVL.

Of note for this clone: In the same sample, other DNA sequences code for this CDR3. V and J are TRBV30 and TRBJ1-2, with D possibly matching TRBD1 (5 bases). Trimming stripped 1 base from V and 2 bases from J, with 8 bases between. The CDR3 has 13 amino acids. The germline V gene encodes CDR1 GTSNPN and CDR2 SVGIG (reference sequence). CDR3 in DNA: TGTGCCTGGAGTGAAGGGGAGAACTATGGCTACACCTTC. Translating gives CAWSEGENYGYTF.

The chain couples TRBV5-4 to TRBJ1-2; TRBD1 agrees at 9 bases. V lost 2 bases, J lost 8 bases, and 7 bases stayed unmatched. CDR1 is SGHNT, CDR2 YYREEE, per germline (reference sequence). This CDR3 is 14 amino acids long. The CDR3 DNA follows: TGTGCCAGCAGCTTCCGGGACAGGGCAAGAGGCTACACCTTC. This encodes CASSFRDRARGYTF.

About this clone itself: Other DNA sequences of this sample code for an identical CDR3. The chain employs TRBV5-1 and TRBJ1-5, with D uncertain. Trimming removed 0 bases from V and 5 bases from J, with 9 bases in between. This CDR3 has 14 amino acids. Germline CDR1 is SGHRS and CDR2 is YFSETQ. DNA of the CDR3: TGCGCCAGCAGCTTGGGGGGTCCCGATCAGCCCCAGCATTTT. Translation: CASSLGGPDQPQHF.

The rearrangement links TRBV15 to TRBJ1-1; 12 bases align to TRBD1. There are 17 residues in the CDR3. V shed 1 base and J 9 bases; nucleotides not matched to a gene: 12. Per the germline V gene, CDR1 is LNHNV and CDR2 is YYDKDF (reference sequence). The CDR3 nucleotides read TGTGCCACCAGCAGAGGGGGAGGGGGACAGGGGGCGAGTCAAGCTTTCTTT. It specifies CATSRGGGGQGASQAFF.

The rearrangement uses TRBV18 and TRBJ2-3; D is possibly TRBD1 (5 bases). This CDR3 contains 14 residues. V was cut by 3 bases and J by 4 bases, with 11 bases left in between. Germline CDR1 is KGHSH and CDR2 is LQKENI. This CDR3 is CASSPVGRADTQYF. The CDR3 region has the DNA TGTGCCAGCTCACCCGTCGGCAGGGCAGATACGCAGTATTTT.

On this clone itself: The same CDR3 can be traced to other DNA sequences in this sample. The chain couples TRBV5-1 to TRBJ1-1; TRBD1 matches 7 bases. Germline CDR1 is SGHRS and CDR2 is YFSETQ. After removal of 4 bases from V and 3 bases from J, the junction contained 3 bases not matched to a gene. The CDR3 length is 13 residues. CDR3 region: CASSTTGYTEAFF. DNA for the CDR3: TGCGCCAGCAGCACGACAGGGTACACTGAAGCTTTCTTT. Supplemented by reference TRBV5-1 and TRBJ1-1, the full variable domain reads KAGVTQTPRYLIKTRGQQVTLSCSPISGHRSVSWYQQTPGQGLQFLFEYFSETQRNKGNFPGRFSGRQFSNSRSEMNVSTLELGDSALYLCASSTTGYTEAFFGQGTRLTVV.

This rearrangement joins TRBV7-9 to TRBJ1-2; TRBD1 agrees at 8 bases. CDR3 length: 16 amino acids. Unmatched junction bases numbered 10, after V lost 5 bases and J lost 2 bases. Germline CDR1 and CDR2: SEHNR and FQNEAQ (reference sequence). The CDR3 region is CASSPQGAPGNYGYTF. The CDR3 DNA follows: TGTGCCAGCAGCCCCCAGGGGGCGCCCGGAAACTATGGCTACACCTTC.